The present TCR beta chain was sequenced within a study of T-cell memory formation after mild COVID-19 (TCRdb year 2021). With regard to the full study: Most TCR sequence clusters were specific to one of the two donors. Longitudinal TCRalpha and TCRbeta repertoire sequencing tracked T-cell clones expanding and contracting after mild COVID-19 in two donors. Two young, previously healthy adult volunteers, one female and one male, were included in the cohort.

PBMCs were isolated by Ficoll-Paque density gradient centrifugation. Reads for this sample came from an Illumina NovaSeq 6000. TCRalpha and TCRbeta cDNA libraries were built by 5'RACE with constant-segment primers, adding sample barcodes and unique molecular identifiers. Trizol reagent was used to extract RNA from every sample. Amplification of the libraries took two PCR steps, and the second step added a second sample barcode plus Illumina TruSeq adapters. Libraries were sequenced on an Illumina NovaSeq with 2 x 150 bp paired-end reads. In the original analysis: Reads were demultiplexed and collapsed into UMI-guided consensus sequences with migec v1.2.7. Using mixcr v2.1.11, UMI consensuses were aligned to TRA and TRB V and J templates and then assembled into clonotypes. Expanded or contracted clonotypes were those called significant by both edgeR and NoisET, with noise models trained on biological replicates. edgeR calls used a false discovery rate-adjusted p below 0.01 and a log2 fold-change threshold of 1. As an exploratory analysis of dynamics, PCA with hierarchical clustering was applied to max-normalized trajectories of the 1000 most abundant clonotypes. The CD4 or CD8 phenotype of responding clones was assigned using the separately sequenced CD4+ and CD8+ repertoires. TCRdb reprocessed the public reads (quality trimming at Q25 with fastp, clone calling with MiXCR) and kept in-frame beta chains. Rows merge per CDR3 protein into single entries with the most common DNA and genes. The V and J calls were determined by TCRdb, not by the authors. The sample table lists under 300,000 distinct CDR3 sequences, 8% to 10% of them with a count of one. The ten largest clones capture 22% of the sample.

This clonotype occurred a few times. The specificity of this receptor is unknown. The record has no base qualities; no much larger clone is one base away. CDR1 and CDR2 were assigned from the germline V gene (reference sequence) as LGHDT and YNNKEL. The CDR3 holds 13 amino acids from the cysteine to the phenylalanine. Solely the CDR3 DNA is kept, with 39 bases framed from the first base. Relative to germline, V is missing 8 bases and J is missing 5 bases, with 4 bases of the junction outside any gene match. Results the study describes overall, beyond this receptor: SARS-CoV-2 specificity of the second-wave clones peaking on day 37 was not confirmed. Clones that contracted from day 15 to 85 showed balanced CD4/CD8 phenotypes, whereas a second wave of clones that expanded from day 15 to 37 leaned towards CD4+. Some responding clones were detected in pre-infection memory, suggesting pre-existing cross-reactive memory T cells joined the SARS-CoV-2 response. Contracting CD4+ clones were found mainly in CM and EM memory subsets, while CD8+ clones were enriched in EMRA. Only two mild cases were covered in the study, and larger cohorts including severe cases with pre-infection samples were considered necessary.

In this chain, TRBV3-1 is recombined with TRBJ2-3, with 10 junctional bases fitting TRBD2. Input material: PBMCs or a T cell subset sorted from them (not recorded which). This receptor was taken from a man aged 18 to 29 who had mild COVID-19 (a few samples of this study predate the infection). The sample titles of this study are shuffled in the database, so cell type and time point are left out; the donor was told from shared clones. The sequenced DNA: TGTGCCAGCGTGAGCGGGGGGGGAGATACGCAGTATTTT. Translation gives CASVSGGGDTQYF.